One and the same sample provided the 3 T cell receptor beta chains below, sequenced in a study of T cells in Graves' hyperthyroidism and ophthalmopathy. There were TCR beta CDR3 regions amplified from RNA transcripts. A first-round RT-PCR of the TCR CDR3 used the HTBI primer set. TCRdb re-analysed the multiplex PCR reads in MiXCR, keeping a single row per CDR3 protein. This sample has about 290,000 distinct CDR3 sequences, with approximately 17% found just once. The sample comprised blood. The receptors shown here come from a man aged 25 to 45 with Graves' hyperthyroidism.

This clonotype appeared many times. The chain has TRBV2 and TRBJ1-2; 7 nucleotides match TRBD1. Trimming at V came to 6 bases and at J to 3 bases, leaving 1 base not matched to a gene. The length of the CDR3 is 12 residues. Per the germline V gene, CDR1 is SNHLY and CDR2 is FYNNEI. The CDR3 is CASRGTDYGYTF. The DNA of the CDR3 is TGTGCCAGCAGGGGGACAGACTATGGCTACACCTTC.

At least ten counts were recorded for this clonotype. The rearrangement joins TRBV20-1 to TRBJ2-2, with 7 bases matching TRBD2. Germline CDR1 and CDR2: DFQATT and SNEGSKA (reference sequence). V was pared by 6 bases and J by 2 bases, with 9 bases of the junction left unmatched. This CDR3 has 15 residues. CDR3 region: CSALSPSGNTGELFF. CDR3 bases: TGCAGTGCCCTCAGTCCTAGCGGCAACACCGGGGAGCTGTTTTTT.

This clonotype was detected only a few times. The V and J genes are TRBV6-1 and TRBJ2-3, with D perhaps given as TRBD1 or TRBD2 (5 bases each). Germline CDR1 reads MNHNS; CDR2 reads SASEGT. V gave up 7 bases and J gave up 8 bases, with 13 bases separating them. The CDR3 covers 12 residues. The CDR3 here is CASIRGDGTQYF. The CDR3 nucleotides are TGTGCCAGCATACGAGGGGACGGTACGCAGTATTTT.